This T cell receptor beta chain stems from a study of glioma-infiltrating T cells. This clonotype was picked up many times. Germline V CDR1 and CDR2: MNHEY, SMNVEV (reference sequence). Trimming left V 0 bases short and J 2 bases short, with 10 bases between. The CDR3 has 15 residues. TCR alpha and beta CDR3 regions were amplified from RNA using iRepertoire nested multiplex PCR. TCRdb re-analysed the multiplex PCR reads in MiXCR, keeping a single row per CDR3 protein. The sample has more than 300,000 distinct CDR3 sequences, around 45% seen once; the top ten hold around 12%. Sequencing was performed on glioma tissue, nonneoplastic brain tissue, or PBMCs (not recorded which). The chain joins TRBV27 to TRBJ1-2; tentatively, D is TRBD1 (5 bases). The sequence came from a human donor with low-grade glioma or glioblastoma, undergoing nonglioma brain surgery, or in good health (not recorded which). Here the CDR3 DNA reads TGTGCCAGCAGTTTATCGGGCAGGGCAAACTATGGCTACACCTTC. It specifies CASSLSGRANYGYTF.